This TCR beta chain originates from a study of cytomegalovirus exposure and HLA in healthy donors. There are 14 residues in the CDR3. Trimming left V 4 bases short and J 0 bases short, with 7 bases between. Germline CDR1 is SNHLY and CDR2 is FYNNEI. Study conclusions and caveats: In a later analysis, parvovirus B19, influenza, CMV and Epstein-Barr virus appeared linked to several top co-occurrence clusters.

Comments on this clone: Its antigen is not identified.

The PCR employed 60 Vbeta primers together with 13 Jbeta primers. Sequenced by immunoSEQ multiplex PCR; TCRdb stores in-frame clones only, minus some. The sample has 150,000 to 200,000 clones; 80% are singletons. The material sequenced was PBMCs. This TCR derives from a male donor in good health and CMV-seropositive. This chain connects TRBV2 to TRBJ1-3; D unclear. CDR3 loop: CASSVDSSGNTIYF. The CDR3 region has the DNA TGTGCCAGCAGTGTTGATAGCTCTGGAAACACCATATATTTT.